The clone carrying this T cell receptor (beta chain) was counted at least ten times. Its antigen is unidentified. The source of the sample is a study of T cells in Graves' hyperthyroidism and ophthalmopathy. From RNA transcripts, TCR beta CDR3 regions were amplified. An initial round of RT-PCR targeting the TCR CDR3 relied on the HTBI primer set. Using its own MiXCR run on the multiplex PCR reads, TCRdb lists one record per CDR3 protein. The table shows 380,000 or so distinct CDR3 sequences, with approximately 13% occurring only once. Exclusion of patients followed from uncontrolled infection, other autoimmune disease, pregnancy or lactation. The PBMCs had their origin in 10 ml of fresh peripheral blood. The CDR3 is made up of 12 amino acids. Germline values: CDR1 LGHDT, CDR2 YNNKEL (reference sequence). Trimming removed 2 bases at V and 5 bases at J, with 5 bases between. Study results and limitations: In the blood, most expanded thyroid clonotypes above 0.001 appeared as well.

The chain links TRBV3-1 to TRBJ2-3; perhaps TRBD1 as D (5 bases). This TCR was sampled from a young man with Graves' hyperthyroidism that later progressed to Graves' ophthalmopathy. What was sequenced was blood. CDR3 amino acids: CASSQRGDTQYF. Here the CDR3 DNA reads TGTGCCAGCAGCCAAAGGGGAGATACGCAGTATTTT.